This T cell receptor beta chain comes out of a study of Graves' ophthalmopathy and Graves' hyperthyroidism. The overall study: The stable label applied to hyperthyroidism with no ophthalmopathy within 18 months of follow-up. Regarding the study as a whole: Researchers report that a 13-signature model separated ophthalmopathy from stable hyperthyroidism, posting less than 90% sensitivity and about 78% specificity.

Pregnancy or lactation, uncontrolled infections and other autoimmune diseases were grounds for excluding patients. This clonotype appeared many times. Its antigen is unidentified. Beta-chain TCR CDR3 regions were amplified from RNA transcripts. HTBI-primed first-round RT-PCR preceded second-round multiplex PCR. Each CDR3 protein is one row after TCRdb ran MiXCR on the multiplex PCR reads. The top ten hold over 8.5% of the sample, which has around 1,200,000 distinct CDR3 sequences, about 40% seen once. The sequence was collected from an adult man with Graves' hyperthyroidism. The sequenced material came from peripheral blood or thyroid tissue (not recorded which).

CDR3 residues: CASSLGTGSYGANVLTF. DNA of the CDR3: TGTGCCAGCAGCCTCGGGACAGGCTCCTATGGGGCCAACGTCCTGACTTTC. The V and J genes are TRBV7-9 and TRBJ2-6; 8 nucleotides agree with TRBD1. This CDR3 has 17 residues. Looked up from germline, CDR1 is SEHNR and CDR2 is FQNEAQ (reference sequence). With 5 bases clipped from V and 3 bases from J, the junction kept 9 bases outside the gene matches.